The 5 T cell receptor beta chains reported below all come from one sample, sequenced in a study of blood T cells in healthy people across ages. The use of a sample-barcoded 5' primer and a J-beta primer mix characterized a second PCR of roughly 6 to 11 cycles. TCRdb re-analysed the 5' RACE reads in MiXCR, keeping a single row per CDR3 protein. The data contain approximately 600,000 distinct CDR3 sequences, approximately 50% of them singletons. Sequenced sample: blood. These receptors were obtained from a man in his sixties in good health.

About this clonotype itself: Likely a read error: the CDR3 ends without its conserved phenylalanine or tryptophan. The gene calls are TRBV24-1 and TRBJ2-5; D is undetermined. Germline V gene sequence: CDR1 KGHDR, CDR2 SFDVKD. This CDR3 comprises 13 residues. CDR3 nucleotides: TGTGCCACTAGTGGGCGGCCCCAAGAGACCCAGTACTTA. The encoded protein is CATSGRPQETQYL.

As for this clonotype: At one end, the junction sequence differs from germline, possibly due to a read error. V usage is TRBV20-1 and J usage is TRBJ2-7; 9 nucleotides line up with TRBD2. There are 17 residues in the CDR3. In germline, CDR1 is DFQATT, CDR2 SNEGSKA (reference sequence). The DNA for the CDR3 is TGTAGTGCTAGAGATGGGACTAGCTGGGGCGGTATTAGAGAGCAGTACTTC. This encodes CSARDGTSWGGIREQYF.

Only a few counts were recorded for this clonotype. In nucleotides, the CDR3 is TGCAGTGCCAGCGGGCGGGACCGGGAGTACTTC. Translating it yields CSASGRDREYF. This chain uses TRBV20-1 with TRBJ2-7; D may be TRBD2 (6 bases). Per germline, CDR1 DFQATT and CDR2 SNEGSKA (reference sequence). CDR3 length equals 11 residues. The germline V and J ends were trimmed by 6 bases and 11 bases, with 17 bases remaining between them.

This clonotype was recorded a few times. The genes are TRBV5-6 and TRBJ2-5, with D hard to call. Per the germline V gene, CDR1 is SGHDT and CDR2 is YYEEEE. The CDR3 is 13 residues long. The ends were cut back, 7 bases at V and 5 bases at J, with 15 bases in the middle. The CDR3 here is CASSFSGRETQYF. CDR3 DNA sequence: TGTGCCAGCTCCTTCTCAGGCCGGGAGACCCAGTACTTC.

The chain uses TRBV7-2 and TRBJ2-2; no definite D call. Between the trimmed V and J ends, which lost 5 bases and 3 bases, there was a span of 16 bases. CDR1 and CDR2 from the germline V gene are SGHTA and FQGNSA. The CDR3 is 16 amino acids. DNA for the CDR3: TGTGCCAGCAGCCCCCCCGAAGGTAGATACACCGGGGAGCTGTTTTTT. Translating gives CASSPPEGRYTGELFF.